One sample yielded the 3 T cell receptor beta chains listed below, sequenced in a study of cytomegalovirus exposure and HLA in healthy donors. 13 Jbeta primers and 60 Vbeta primers were used for the PCR. Generated by immunoSEQ multiplex PCR, the TCRdb table keeps only in-frame clones and is missing some. This sample carries approximately 100,000 clones, roughly 80% of them seen once, and the ten largest clones take approximately 7.7%. The sample consisted of PBMCs. The receptors were gathered from a woman aged 45-59 years in good health and CMV-seropositive.

In its sample, this clone was seen a few times. The chain is built from TRBV25-1 and TRBJ2-7; 9 nucleotides line up with TRBD1. The CDR3 runs to 15 residues. Germline V lookup: CDR1 MGHDK, CDR2 SYGVNS. V was pared by 3 bases and J by 8 bases, with 11 bases of the junction left unmatched. CDR3 protein: CASSEPGQGKIQQYF. DNA for the CDR3: TGTGCCAGCAGTGAGCCGGGACAGGGTAAAATACAGCAGTACTTC.

This clone appeared a few times. The chain carries TRBV5-5 and TRBJ1-2; 8 bases map to TRBD1. Germline V gives CDR1 SGHKS, CDR2 YYEKEE (reference sequence). The CDR3 has 15 residues. Unmatched junction bases numbered 8, after V lost 4 bases and J lost 3 bases. CDR3 coding DNA: TGTGCCAGCAGCAACCCAGGGGGCTGGGACTATGGCTACACCTTC. Its protein product is CASSNPGGWDYGYTF.

The rearrangement joins TRBV7-3 to TRBJ2-1, with 9 bases identical to TRBD1. This CDR3 has 16 residues. V lost 2 bases to trimming and J lost 7 bases; unmatched junction nucleotides: 9. Germline V lookup: CDR1 SGHTA, CDR2 FQGTGA. The CDR3 DNA follows: TGTGCCAGCAGCTTAGGGGACAGGGACGCGTGGAATGAGCAGTTCTTC. As protein: CASSLGDRDAWNEQFF.